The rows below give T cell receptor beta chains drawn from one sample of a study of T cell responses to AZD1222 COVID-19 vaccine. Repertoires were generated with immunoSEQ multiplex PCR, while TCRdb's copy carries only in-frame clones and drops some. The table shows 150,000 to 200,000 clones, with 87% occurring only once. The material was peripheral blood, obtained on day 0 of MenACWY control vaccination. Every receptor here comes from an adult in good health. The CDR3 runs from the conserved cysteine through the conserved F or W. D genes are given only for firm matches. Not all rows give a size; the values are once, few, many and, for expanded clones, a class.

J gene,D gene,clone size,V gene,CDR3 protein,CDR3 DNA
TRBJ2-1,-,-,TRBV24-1,CATSGVGVNEQFF,TGTGCCACCAGTGGTGTAGGGGTCAATGAGCAGTTCTTC
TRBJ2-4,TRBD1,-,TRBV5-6,CASSLGTENIQYF,TGTGCCAGCAGCCTCGGGACAGAAAACATTCAGTACTTC
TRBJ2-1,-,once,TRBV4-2,CASSQAVTHNEQFF,TGTGCCAGCAGCCAAGCCGTAACCCACAATGAGCAGTTCTTC
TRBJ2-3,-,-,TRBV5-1,CASSLTQETLVDTQYF,TGCGCCAGCAGCTTGACCCAGGAGACGTTGGTAGATACGCAGTATTTT
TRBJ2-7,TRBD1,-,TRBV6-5,CASRGTGTSEQYF,TGTGCCAGCAGAGGGACAGGCACTTCCGAGCAGTACTTC
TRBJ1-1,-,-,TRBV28,CASNPITDLAFF,TGTGCCAGCAACCCGATCACAGACTTAGCTTTCTTT
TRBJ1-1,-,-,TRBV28,CASSFFMAENTEAFF,TGTGCCAGCAGTTTTTTCATGGCCGAGAACACTGAAGCTTTCTTT
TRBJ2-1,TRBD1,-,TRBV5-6,CASSLWDRENEQFF,TGTGCCAGCAGCTTGTGGGACAGGGAGAATGAGCAGTTCTTC
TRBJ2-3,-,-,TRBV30,CAWSVSLRTDTQYF,TGTGCCTGGAGTGTCTCACTGCGCACAGATACGCAGTATTTT
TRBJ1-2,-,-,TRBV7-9,CASSLGGRGYTF,TGTGCCAGCAGCTTAGGAGGGCGCGGCTACACCTTC
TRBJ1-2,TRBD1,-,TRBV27,CASSLFRDREDGYTF,TGTGCCAGCAGTTTATTCCGAGACAGGGAGGACGGCTACACCTTC
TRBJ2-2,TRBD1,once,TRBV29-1,CSGRTGGNTGELFF,TGCAGTGGACGGACAGGGGGCAACACCGGGGAGCTGTTTTTT
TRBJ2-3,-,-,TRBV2,CASGAEFTDTQYF,TGTGCCAGCGGGGCAGAATTCACAGATACGCAGTATTTT
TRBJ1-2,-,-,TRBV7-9,CASSFIVQNYGYTF,TGTGCCAGCAGCTTCATCGTTCAGAACTATGGCTACACCTTC
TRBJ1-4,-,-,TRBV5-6,CASSLGQSREKKLFF,TGTGCCAGCAGCTTGGGGCAGTCTCGGGAAAAAAAACTGTTTTTT
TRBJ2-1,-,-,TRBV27,CASRGGLGQFF,TGTGCCAGCAGGGGCGGTTTAGGGCAGTTCTTC
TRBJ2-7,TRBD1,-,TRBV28,CASSFTGTGVNEQYF,TGTGCCAGCAGTTTTACCGGGACAGGGGTAAACGAGCAGTACTTC
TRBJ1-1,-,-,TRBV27,CASSYKGEMNTEAFF,TGTGCCAGCAGTTATAAGGGGGAGATGAACACTGAAGCTTTCTTT
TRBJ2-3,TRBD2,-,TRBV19,CASSPGLAGLSGDTQYF,TGTGCCAGTAGTCCCGGACTAGCGGGGCTTAGTGGAGATACGCAGTATTTT
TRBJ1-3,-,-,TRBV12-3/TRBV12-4,CASILGGGNTIYF,TGTGCCAGCATCCTCGGTGGAGGAAACACCATATATTTT
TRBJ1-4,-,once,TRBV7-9,CASSFEGVKLFF,TGTGCCAGCAGCTTTGAGGGAGTGAAACTGTTTTTT
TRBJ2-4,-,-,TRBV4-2,CASSQEEGAAKNIQYF,TGTGCCAGCAGCCAAGAAGAAGGGGCGGCCAAAAACATTCAGTACTTC
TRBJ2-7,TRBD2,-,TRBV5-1,CASSLASGNSYEQYF,TGCGCCAGCAGCTTGGCTAGCGGGAATTCTTACGAGCAGTACTTC
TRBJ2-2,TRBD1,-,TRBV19,CASSVNRGIGELFF,TGTGCCAGTAGTGTAAACAGGGGAATCGGGGAGCTGTTTTTT
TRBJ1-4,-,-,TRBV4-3,CASSHRATNEKLFF,TGCGCCAGCAGCCACAGGGCAACTAATGAAAAACTGTTTTTT
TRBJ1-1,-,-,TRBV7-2,CASSPPDENTEAFF,TGTGCCAGCAGCCCGCCGGATGAGAACACTGAAGCTTTCTTT
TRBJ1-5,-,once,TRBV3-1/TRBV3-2,CASSQGPGNQPQHF,TGTGCCAGCAGCCAAGGCCCGGGCAATCAGCCCCAGCATTTT
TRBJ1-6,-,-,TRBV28,CASSLISDGTTSPLHF,TGTGCCAGCAGTTTAATCAGTGACGGGACGACGTCGCCCCTCCACTTT
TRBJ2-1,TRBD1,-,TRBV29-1,CSGTGGHEQFF,TGCAGCGGGACAGGGGGGCATGAGCAGTTCTTC